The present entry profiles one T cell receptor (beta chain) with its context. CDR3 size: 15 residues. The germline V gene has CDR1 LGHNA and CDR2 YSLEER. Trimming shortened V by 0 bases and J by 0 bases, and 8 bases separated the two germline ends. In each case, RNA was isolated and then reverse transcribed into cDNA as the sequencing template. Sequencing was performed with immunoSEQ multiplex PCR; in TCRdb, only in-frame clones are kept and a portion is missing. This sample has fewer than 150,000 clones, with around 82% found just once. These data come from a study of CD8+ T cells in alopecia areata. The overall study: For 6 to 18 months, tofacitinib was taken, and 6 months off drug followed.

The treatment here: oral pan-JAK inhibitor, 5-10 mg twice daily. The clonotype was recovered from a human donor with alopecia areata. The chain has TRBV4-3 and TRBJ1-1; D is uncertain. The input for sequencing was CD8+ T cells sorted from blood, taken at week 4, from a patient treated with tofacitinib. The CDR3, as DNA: TGCGCCAGCAGCCAAGATAGGCTCATGAACACTGAAGCTTTCTTT. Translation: CASSQDRLMNTEAFF.